These T cell receptor beta chains were read from a single sample in a study of identical twins. Each CDR3 protein gets one entry after TCRdb re-called the 5' RACE reads with MiXCR. This sample has around 960,000 distinct CDR3 sequences; over 9% occur once, and the top ten carry roughly 1.6%. These sequences were also reported in another study, on yellow fever vaccine responses in identical twins.

Specimen: PBMCs. These receptors were collected from a woman under 30 in good health. The CDR3 runs from the conserved cysteine through the conserved F or W. D genes are given only for firm matches. Size is stated for part of the rows, as once, few or many counts, or as a class when the clone is expanded.

>TRBV5-5|TRBJ2-5|.|.
CASSHNYQAGEKETQYF
TGTGCCAGCAGCCACAACTACCAGGCAGGGGAAAAAGAGACCCAGTACTTC
>TRBV21-1|TRBJ1-5|.|few
CASTFQGLENQPQHF
TGTGCCAGTACCTTTCAGGGCCTGGAGAATCAGCCCCAGCATTTT
>TRBV12-3/TRBV12-4|TRBJ2-5|TRBD2|.
CASNGLAGYQETQYF
TGTGCCAGCAACGGACTAGCGGGTTACCAAGAGACCCAGTACTTC
>TRBV29-1|TRBJ2-7|.|few
CSVVDSRPYEQYF
TGCAGCGTTGTGGACAGCCGACCCTACGAGCAGTACTTC
>TRBV20-1|TRBJ1-5|.|few
CSASKYSNQPQHF
TGCAGTGCTAGCAAGTATAGCAATCAGCCCCAGCATTTT
>TRBV29-1|TRBJ2-7|TRBD1|few
CSVGGTGGPEQYF
TGCAGCGTTGGCGGGACAGGGGGTCCCGAGCAGTACTTC
>TRBV28|TRBJ2-7|.|.
CASSFIWAPLEQYF
TGTGCCAGCAGTTTTATTTGGGCACCACTCGAGCAGTACTTC
>TRBV24-1|TRBJ2-1|TRBD2|.
CATSRGGLGDNEQFF
TGTGCCACCAGTCGGGGGGGCCTAGGCGACAATGAGCAGTTCTTC
>TRBV5-1|TRBJ2-6|.|few
CASGSPGANVLTF
TGCGCCAGCGGGAGTCCTGGGGCCAACGTCCTGACTTTC
>TRBV6-6|TRBJ1-4|.|.
CASSYSAGQVNEKLFF
TGTGCCAGCAGTTACTCGGCGGGACAAGTTAATGAAAAACTGTTTTTT
>TRBV4-1|TRBJ2-5|TRBD2|.
CASSQTGTSAIQETQYF
TGCGCCAGCAGCCAAACCGGGACTAGCGCGATTCAAGAGACCCAGTACTTC
>TRBV3-1|TRBJ2-5|.|few
CASTGTREGTQYF
TGTGCCAGCACCGGGACCCGGGAAGGGACCCAGTACTTC
>TRBV2|TRBJ2-2|.|.
CASRPQWGVNTGELFF
TGTGCCAGCAGACCCCAGTGGGGGGTTAACACCGGGGAGCTGTTTTTT
>TRBV27|TRBJ2-7|TRBD1|.
CASKPGQGAREQYF
TGTGCCAGCAAACCGGGACAGGGGGCTAGGGAGCAGTACTTC
>TRBV24-1|TRBJ2-1|TRBD2|.
CATSIAGAGDNEQFF
TGTGCCACCTCTATAGCGGGAGCCGGGGACAATGAGCAGTTCTTC
>TRBV5-1|TRBJ2-5|TRBD1|.
CASSLVGTGLWETQYF
TGCGCCAGCAGCTTGGTCGGGACAGGGCTTTGGGAGACCCAGTACTTC
>TRBV2|TRBJ2-5|.|.
CASRDMHISETQYF
TGTGCCAGCAGGGACATGCATATCTCGGAGACCCAGTACTTC
>TRBV5-1|TRBJ1-2|.|.
CASSLERGANYGYTF
TGCGCCAGCAGCTTGGAGCGGGGAGCTAACTATGGCTACACCTTC
>TRBV19|TRBJ2-3|TRBD2|.
CASTLGAAGGRRTDTQYF
TGTGCCAGTACCCTCGGTGCGGCGGGGGGGCGGAGAACAGATACGCAGTATTTT
>TRBV11-1|TRBJ2-4|TRBD2|.
CASSFKRAAGGPKNIQYF
TGTGCCAGCAGCTTCAAGAGGGCAGCGGGGGGGCCCAAAAACATTCAGTACTTC
>TRBV24-1|TRBJ1-1|.|few
CATSDFLGAEAFF
TGTGCCACCAGTGATTTTTTAGGCGCTGAAGCTTTCTTT
>TRBV11-3|TRBJ2-1|.|.
CASSFWGPRSYNEQFF
TGTGCCAGCAGCTTCTGGGGGCCACGTTCCTACAATGAGCAGTTCTTC
>TRBV20-1|TRBJ2-7|TRBD2|many
CSAKLAGGPGKQYF
TGCAGTGCTAAACTAGCGGGAGGGCCCGGCAAGCAGTACTTC
>TRBV3-1|TRBJ1-5|.|many
CASSPRDNQPQHF
TGTGCCAGCAGCCCCCGGGACAATCAGCCCCAGCATTTT
>TRBV4-1|TRBJ1-4|.|few
CASSGVSEKLFF
TGCGCCAGCAGCGGGGTTTCCGAAAAACTGTTTTTT
>TRBV7-9|TRBJ2-2|.|.
CASSTPDRNTGELFF
TGTGCCAGCAGCACACCGGACAGAAACACCGGGGAGCTGTTTTTT
>TRBV20-1|TRBJ2-7|TRBD2|many
CSARGLAGEQYF
TGCAGTGCTAGGGGACTAGCAGGCGAGCAGTACTTC
>TRBV5-1|TRBJ2-7|TRBD2|few
CASSLGLRGEYEQYF
TGCGCCAGCAGCTTGGGGCTGCGGGGGGAATACGAGCAGTACTTC